The 17 T cell receptor beta chains listed next were all sequenced from one sample in a study of OX40 agonist ivuxolimab in advanced cancers. Produced via immunoSEQ multiplex PCR; TCRdb's table is partial and in-frame only. The sample yields tens of thousands of clones, less than 95% seen once. The sequencing here drew on CD4+ or CD8+ T cells sorted from blood, taken in a trial of the OX40 agonist ivuxolimab. Receptor source: an adult with an advanced solid tumor such as melanoma, head and neck, liver or kidney cancer.

The V gene is TRBV11-2, the J gene TRBJ2-1; tentative D call: TRBD1 (6 bases). There are 15 residues in the CDR3. The V and J ends lost 6 bases and 8 bases respectively, with 20 bases between them. Germline V gene data show CDR1 as SGHAT and CDR2 as FQNNGV. CDR3 sequence reads: CASRSNQGRLHEQFF. The CDR3 region has the DNA TGTGCCAGCAGGTCTAATCAGGGGCGCTTGCATGAGCAGTTCTTC.

The gene calls are TRBV5-4 and TRBJ2-5; TRBD2 matches 14 bases. J gave up 5 bases and V 4 bases, and 7 bases lay outside the gene matches. This CDR3 region has 16 residues. In germline, CDR1 is SGHNT, CDR2 YYREEE (reference sequence). The CDR3 reads CASSPGTSGRRETQYF. The CDR3 DNA is TGTGCCAGCAGCCCGGGGACTAGCGGGAGAAGGGAGACCCAGTACTTC. Full variable domain (outside the CDR3, taken from reference TRBV5-4 and TRBJ2-5): ETGVTQSPTHLIKTRGQQVTLRCSSQSGHNTVSWYQQALGQGPQFIFQYYREEENGRGNFPPRFSGLQFPNYSSELNVNALELDDSALYLCASSPGTSGRRETQYFGPGTRLLVL.

Only one count was recorded for this clone. This rearrangement joins TRBV15 to TRBJ1-4, with D possibly TRBD1 on 5 matching bases. CDR3 length: 12 amino acids. Germline loops: CDR1 LNHNV, CDR2 YYDKDF (reference sequence). V was cut by 3 bases and J by 11 bases, with 10 bases left in between. As DNA, the CDR3 is TGTGCCACCAGCAGCCCACAGGTTAAACTGTTTTTT. Amino acids: CATSSPQVKLFF.

CDR3 nucleotide sequence: TGTGCCACCGCGGCGTTTAGCACAGATACGCAGTATTTT. Its translation is CATAAFSTDTQYF. This chain links TRBV6-6 with TRBJ2-3; D is uncertain. Germline V gene lookup returns CDR1 MNHNY and CDR2 SVGAGI (reference sequence). The CDR3 has 13 residues. The V gene lost 10 bases and the J gene lost 0 bases, with 11 bases spanning the gap.

The rearrangement uses TRBV7-2 and TRBJ2-7; 10 bases fit TRBD1. CDR1 and CDR2 (germline): SGHTA, FQGNSA. The CDR3 spans 16 residues. Germline trimming cut 4 bases from V and 2 bases from J; bases unmatched to any gene: 8. CDR3 bases: TGTGCCAGCAGCTCCCGGGGACAGGGGCTTACCTACGAGCAGTACTTC. This gives the protein CASSSRGQGLTYEQYF.

The chain carries TRBV6-4 and TRBJ2-2; D possibly corresponds to TRBD1 (6 bases). CDR3 size: 15 residues. Germline loops: CDR1 MRHNA, CDR2 SNTAGT. V dropped 2 bases and J dropped 6 bases, with 13 bases sitting between them. CDR3 loop: CASSDTPGAAGELFF. The CDR3 region has the DNA TGTGCCAGCAGTGACACCCCAGGGGCCGCCGGGGAGCTGTTTTTT.

The chain recombines TRBV11-3 with TRBJ2-1; 9 nucleotides align to TRBD2. CDR1 is SGHNT, CDR2 YENEEA, per germline. The CDR3 spans 17 residues. V shed 6 bases, J shed 6 bases, and the junction held 15 bases outside the gene matches. The CDR3 reads CASSSVVTTSGSNEQFF. The CDR3 region has the DNA TGTGCCAGCAGTTCGGTAGTTACGACTAGCGGAAGCAATGAGCAGTTCTTC.

The V gene is TRBV19, the J gene TRBJ2-2; weak D call: TRBD2 (6 bases). Germline assignment: CDR1 LNHDA and CDR2 SQIVND (reference sequence). The V and J ends lost 7 bases and 6 bases respectively, with 12 bases between them. The CDR3 totals 13 residues. The CDR3 bases are TGTGCCAGTAAGCGGAGGGAGGCCGGGGAGCTGTTTTTT. Its protein product is CASKRREAGELFF.

This rearrangement joins TRBV10-3 to TRBJ2-7; weak D call: TRBD2 (6 bases). Germline V gives CDR1 ENHRY, CDR2 SYGVKD. The CDR3 sequence is 14 residues long. V lost 2 bases and J lost 4, with 12 bases in between. The CDR3 reads CAISEREAEYEQYF. CDR3 coding DNA: TGTGCCATCAGTGAGAGGGAGGCAGAGTACGAGCAGTACTTC.

This chain joins TRBV19 and TRBJ1-1, with 7 bases lining up with TRBD1. CDR1 LNHDA and CDR2 SQIVND come from the germline V gene (reference sequence). V shed 5 bases, J shed 1 base, and the junction held 4 bases outside the gene matches. This CDR3 is 14 amino acids long. The CDR3 here is CASSPRTGNTEAFF. The CDR3 DNA sequence: TGTGCCAGTAGTCCCCGGACAGGGAACACTGAAGCTTTCTTT.

V gene TRBV6-5 combines with J gene TRBJ2-1; D is perhaps TRBD2 (6 bases). Trimming cost V 6 bases and J 7 bases, with 13 bases left between them. This CDR3 is built from 13 residues. In germline, CDR1 is MNHEY, CDR2 SVGAGI. Here the CDR3 reads CASRREVKNEQFF. In DNA, the CDR3 is TGTGCCAGCAGAAGGGAGGTGAAGAATGAGCAGTTCTTC.

The chain couples TRBV19 to TRBJ2-5; maybe TRBD1 (7 bases). The germline CDR1 and CDR2 sequences are LNHDA and SQIVND (reference sequence). This CDR3 is 12 amino acids long. V was trimmed by 4 bases and J by 8 bases, leaving 11 bases between them. The CDR3 loop reads CASSTQGGTQYF. DNA of the CDR3: TGTGCCAGTAGTACTCAGGGGGGTACCCAGTACTTC. The complete variable domain, with remaining parts taken from reference TRBV19 and TRBJ2-5, reads DGGITQSPKYLFRKEGQNVTLSCEQNLNHDAMYWYRQDPGQGLRLIYYSQIVNDFQKGDIAEGYSVSREKKESFPLTVTSAQKNPTAFYLCASSTQGGTQYFGPGTRLLVL.

This clone appeared a few times. This chain joins TRBV19 and TRBJ1-1, with D possibly TRBD1 on 6 matching bases. V was clipped by 5 bases and J by 5 bases, with 12 bases between them. Germline assignment: CDR1 LNHDA and CDR2 SQIVND (reference sequence). The CDR3 is made up of 13 amino acids. CDR3 coding DNA: TGTGCCAGTAGTGAGGACAGAGGAACTGAAGCTTTCTTT. This codes for CASSEDRGTEAFF.

The rearrangement joins TRBV19 to TRBJ1-5, with 10 bases aligning to TRBD1. CDR3 size: 15 residues. V was pared by 5 bases and J by 6 bases, with 7 bases of the junction left unmatched. Germline V gives CDR1 LNHDA, CDR2 SQIVND (reference sequence). The CDR3 region is CASSETGGGGQPQHF. DNA for the CDR3: TGTGCCAGTAGTGAGACAGGGGGCGGGGGTCAGCCCCAGCATTTT.

The chain recombines TRBV5-8 with TRBJ2-3; possible D gene TRBD2, 6 bases. The CDR3 extends over 15 amino acids. Germline lookup yields CDR1 SGHTS and CDR2 YDEGEE. Trimming left V 4 bases short and J 10 bases short, with 22 bases between. CDR3 nucleotides: TGTGCCAGCAGCAAAAATGAGGTGTACGGGGGTTCGCAGTATTTT. This encodes CASSKNEVYGGSQYF.

This chain links TRBV5-5 with TRBJ2-7, with 8 nucleotides matching TRBD1. The CDR3 has 15 amino acids. In germline, CDR1 is SGHKS, CDR2 YYEKEE (reference sequence). The ends lost 4 bases at V and 3 bases at J; junction bases unmatched: 9. CDR3 bases: TGTGCCAGCAGCCTAGGACAGGGTTCCCACTACGAGCAGTACTTC. Translation: CASSLGQGSHYEQYF. Full variable domain (rest looked up from reference TRBV5-5 and TRBJ2-7): DAGVTQSPTHLIKTRGQQVTLRCSPISGHKSVSWYQQVLGQGPQFIFQYYEKEERGRGNFPDRFSARQFPNYSSELNVNALLLGDSALYLCASSLGQGSHYEQYFGPGTRLTVT.

The gene calls are TRBV15 and TRBJ1-2, with unresolved D. V lost 5 bases, J lost 8 bases, and 15 bases lay in between. Germline loops: CDR1 LNHNV, CDR2 YYDKDF (reference sequence). The CDR3 contains 13 residues. CDR3 sequence reads: CATSGLRWGGYTF. Here the CDR3 DNA reads TGTGCCACCAGCGGCCTTCGATGGGGAGGCTACACCTTC.